This TCR beta chain was identified in a study of cytomegalovirus exposure and HLA in healthy donors. Study details: Researchers found that approximately 85% of over 350 genotyped donors fell within the Caucasian-associated ancestry cluster. General study results and limits: Indistinguishable V segments such as TRBV6-2 and TRBV6-3 were excluded. Links to common viral pathogens appeared, in a later analysis, for several of the most significant clusters.

Points on this clone: The antigen remains undetermined.

Trimming removed 7 bases from V and 5 bases from J; junction bases left unmatched: 14. The CDR3 is 18 amino acids. Germline V gives CDR1 SNHLY, CDR2 FYNNEI. Amplification used 60 Vbeta primers and 13 Jbeta primers. Here immunoSEQ multiplex PCR was the method, and the copy in TCRdb shows in-frame clones only, minus some. The data hold approximately 200,000 clones, with about 80% observed a single time. The material sequenced was PBMCs. This receptor was identified in a woman aged 25-40 years in good health and CMV-seropositive. The chain joins TRBV2 to TRBJ2-2; 12 bases match TRBD2. The CDR3 DNA sequence: TGTGCCAGCATCCAAATGACTAGCGGGGGTCGCGTGACCGGGGAGCTGTTTTTT. This codes for CASIQMTSGGRVTGELFF.